The 24 T cell receptor beta chains below were found in one sample sequenced in a study of Graves' ophthalmopathy and Graves' hyperthyroidism. As the template, RNA transcripts were used to amplify TCR beta CDR3 regions. HTBI-primed RT-PCR formed the first round, and a multiplex PCR formed the second. From the multiplex PCR reads, TCRdb called clonotypes with MiXCR, one entry per CDR3 protein. The sample consists of a few hundred thousand distinct CDR3 sequences, roughly 40% of them appearing once. The specimen was peripheral blood or thyroid tissue (not recorded which). These receptor sequences come from an adult man with Graves' hyperthyroidism.

Comment on this clonotype: The germline gene is not matched at one end of the junction; a read error may be the cause. The chain combines TRBV10-2 with TRBJ2-7; TRBD2 aligns across 7 bases. CDR3 length: 14 residues. The germline CDR1 and CDR2 sequences are WSHSY and SAAADI. This chain's CDR3 is CASSGGGEGYEQYF. The CDR3 DNA follows: TGTGCCAGCAGTGGGGGAGGGGAGGGATACGAGCAGTACTTC.

This clonotype was detected ten times or more. The rearrangement uses TRBV5-8 and TRBJ2-2, with D uncertain. Trimming took 6 bases from V and 6 from J, leaving 15 bases between them. Germline lookup yields CDR1 SGHTS and CDR2 YDEGEE. The CDR3 covers 14 residues. The CDR3 protein is CASNQIDIAGELFF. The CDR3 DNA reads as TGTGCCAGCAACCAGATCGACATAGCCGGGGAGCTGTTTTTT.

This clonotype was counted between two and nine times. The gene calls are TRBV28 and TRBJ1-2; D gene unclear. V lost 4 bases to trimming and J lost 8 bases, with 20 bases between them. This CDR3 is 15 amino acids long. Germline V gene data show CDR1 as MDHEN and CDR2 as SYDVKM. CDR3 nucleotide sequence: TGTGCCAGCAGTTCCCTAGGACTAGTAAAGTACGGCTACACCTTC. This encodes CASSSLGLVKYGYTF.

Notes on this clonotype: The DNA is left out, because the CDR3 cannot be placed on it with certainty; the CDR3 is given as TCRdb lists it. The gene calls are TRBV29-1 and TRBJ2-2; TRBD1 is taken as the D call from the table, unchecked against the DNA. Germline values: CDR1 SQVTM, CDR2 ANQGSEA. The CDR3 numbers 13 amino acids, ends counted. The CDR3 reads CSVGRITPGSCFF.

The chain carries TRBV24-1 and TRBJ1-5; D call uncertain. The CDR3 sequence is 14 residues long. Germline V gives CDR1 KGHDR, CDR2 SFDVKD. V lost 12 bases and J lost 0, with 14 bases in between. The DNA of the CDR3 is TGTGCCCTAGGAGTTGAACATAGCAATCAGCCCCAGCATTTT. Protein sequence: CALGVEHSNQPQHF.

The chain is built from TRBV6-1 and TRBJ1-2; a weak D match, TRBD1 (6 bases). In germline, CDR1 is MNHNS, CDR2 SASEGT. Trimming stripped 1 base from V and 5 bases from J, with 11 bases between. The CDR3 is made up of 14 amino acids. The CDR3 sequence is CASSEGNRVYGYTF. The CDR3 region has the DNA TGTGCCAGCAGTGAAGGTAACAGGGTATATGGCTACACCTTC.

On this clonotype itself: An end of the junction does not agree with germline; a read error may underlie this. This chain connects TRBV5-1 to TRBJ1-4, with 7 bases that match TRBD1. The CDR3 length is 9 residues. The germline V gene encodes CDR1 SGHRS and CDR2 YFSETQ. CDR3 amino acids: CASSWTGFF. CDR3 nucleotides: TGTGCCAGCAGCTGGACAGGTTTTTTT.

The sample holds many counts of this clonotype. The V call is TRBV10-2, the J call TRBJ1-4, with 9 bases fitting TRBD1. Germline V gives CDR1 WSHSY, CDR2 SAAADI. The CDR3 extends over 16 amino acids. With 4 bases clipped from V and 7 bases from J, the junction kept 10 bases outside the gene matches. In DNA form, the CDR3 reads TGCGCCAGCAGTGTTTTTGCGGGACAGGGCAGTGAAAAACTGTTTTTT. Protein: CASSVFAGQGSEKLFF.

This clonotype was recorded at least ten times. V is TRBV24-1 and J is TRBJ2-2, with D perhaps matching TRBD1 (6 bases). This CDR3 region has 16 residues. Looked up from germline, CDR1 is KGHDR and CDR2 is SFDVKD. The germline V and J ends were trimmed by 4 bases and 1 base, with 12 bases remaining between them. This chain's CDR3 is CATSEAGTMNTGELFF. The DNA of the CDR3 is TGTGCCACCAGTGAGGCCGGGACAATGAACACCGGGGAGCTGTTTTTT.

Points on this clonotype: A read error may account for a junction end that differs from germline. The V and J genes are TRBV9 and TRBJ2-6; maybe TRBD2 (6 bases). Germline V CDR1 and CDR2: SGDLS, YYNGEE. This CDR3 has 14 residues. CDR3 bases: TGTGCCAGCAGCGTAGCTGGCGGGGCCTACGTCCTGACTTTC. Translated: CASSVAGGAYVLTF.

In the case of this clonotype: A much larger clone differs from this one at a single base, so this may be a read error. V and J are TRBV25-1 and TRBJ2-5, with D uncertain. The CDR3 extends over 13 amino acids. Germline loops: CDR1 MGHDK, CDR2 SYGVNS. V lost 5 bases and J 0 bases, leaving 7 bases between the germline ends. CDR3 region: CASSYAHQETQYF. The CDR3 bases are TGTGCCAGCAGTTACGCCCACCAAGAGACCCAGTACTTC.

This clonotype was observed a few times. The V gene is TRBV7-9, the J gene TRBJ2-7; D unclear. The J call may be faulty, since TRBJ2-1 better matches the DNA end. Looked up from germline, CDR1 is SEHNR and CDR2 is FQNEAQ (reference sequence). This CDR3 is 13 amino acids long. The CDR3 protein is CASSSDGYNEQFF. The CDR3 DNA follows: TGTGCCAGCAGCTCCGACGGCTACAATGAGCAGTTCTTC.

This clonotype was seen at least ten times. The DNA of the CDR3 is TGTGCCAGCAGCGTAGGACAGGGGGTTGGTGAAGCTTTCTTT. As protein: CASSVGQGVGEAFF. V gene TRBV9 combines with J gene TRBJ1-1; 9 nucleotides line up with TRBD1. The CDR3 length is 14 residues. Germline CDR1 and CDR2: SGDLS and YYNGEE. After removal of 0 bases from V and 7 bases from J, the junction contained 4 bases not matched to a gene.

This clonotype was observed once. A much larger clone differs from this one at a single base, so this may be a read error. This chain uses TRBV7-9 with TRBJ2-7; the D gene could be TRBD1 or TRBD2 (5 bases each). CDR1 SEHNR and CDR2 FQNEAQ come from the germline V gene (reference sequence). This CDR3 has 13 residues. Trimming shortened V by 8 bases and J by 0 bases, and 11 bases separated the two germline ends. The CDR3 region has the DNA TGTGCCAGCCAAGGGACGGGCTCCTACGAGCAGTACTTC. Protein: CASQGTGSYEQYF.

V is TRBV12-3 or TRBV12-4 and J is TRBJ1-1; 7 nucleotides align to TRBD1. The V segment lost 8 bases and the J segment 0 bases; nucleotides outside the gene matches: 9. The CDR3 loop spans 15 amino acids. The CDR3 nucleotides read TGTGCCAGCTGCGCCTCGGGACAGATGAACACTGAAGCTTTCTTT. Translating it yields CASCASGQMNTEAFF.

With regard to this clonotype: Without the conserved terminal phenylalanine or tryptophan, this CDR3 likely stems from a read error. V and J are TRBV11-2 and TRBJ1-1; D is ambiguous. The V gene's germline CDR1 is SGHAT and CDR2 FQNNGV. Trimming cost V 5 bases and J 4 bases, with 11 bases left between them. This CDR3 is built from 13 residues. For the CDR3, the DNA is TGTGCCAGCAGCCAAAGCAGGTCCACTGAAGCTTTCCTT. It specifies CASSQSRSTEAFL.

This clonotype has more than one count but fewer than ten. The chain has TRBV5-4 and TRBJ2-7; D possibly corresponds to TRBD1 (5 bases). V was shortened by 4 bases and J by 2 bases, with 13 bases between the two germline ends. Germline CDR1 is SGHNT and CDR2 is YYREEE (reference sequence). The CDR3 runs to 14 residues. This chain's CDR3 is CASSQGDVPYEQYF. The CDR3 DNA reads TGTGCCAGCAGCCAGGGTGACGTTCCCTACGAGCAGTACTTC.

Comment on this clonotype: This sequence may be a read error, since a much larger clone differs from it by one base. The genes are TRBV6-1 and TRBJ2-5; TRBD1 matches 7 bases. Germline CDR1 MNHNS, CDR2 SASEGT. V was pared by 6 bases and J by 0 bases, with 7 bases of the junction left unmatched. This CDR3 spans 15 amino acids. The CDR3 here is CASSPGQPYQETQYF. The CDR3 DNA reads as TGTGCCAGCAGCCCGGGACAGCCGTACCAAGAGACCCAGTACTTC.

This clonotype was recorded many times. This chain joins TRBV7-8 and TRBJ2-7; no clear D gene. The CDR3 runs to 11 residues. Trimming shortened V by 5 bases and J by 3 bases, and 5 bases separated the two germline ends. In germline, CDR1 is SGHVS, CDR2 FQNEAQ. The DNA of the CDR3 is TGTGCCAGCAGCCAACTCTACGAGCAGTACTTC. This sequence encodes CASSQLYEQYF.

This clonotype was detected a few times. This chain connects TRBV20-1 to TRBJ2-5; 10 positions agree with TRBD2. Trimming cost V 6 bases and J 4 bases; bases outside gene matches: 8. Germline V CDR1 and CDR2: DFQATT, SNEGSKA (reference sequence). This CDR3 has 14 amino acids. The CDR3 nucleotides read TGCAGTGCGGACCCGGGACTAGCGTTAGAGACCCAGTACTTC. Its protein is CSADPGLALETQYF.

The chain combines TRBV5-1 with TRBJ1-1; maybe TRBD1 (5 bases). The length of the CDR3 is 15 residues. V shed 3 bases and J shed 2 bases, with 14 bases lying between them. Germline lookup yields CDR1 SGHRS and CDR2 YFSETQ. Written as DNA, the CDR3 is TGCGCCAGCAGCTCCGGAGGGCAGGGAAACACTGAAGCTTTCTTT. This gives the protein CASSSGGQGNTEAFF.

This clonotype was recorded many times. This chain links TRBV25-1 with TRBJ1-2, with a tentative D call TRBD1 (5 bases). V lost 3 bases and J 5 bases, leaving 7 bases between the germline ends. The germline V gene has CDR1 MGHDK and CDR2 SYGVNS. CDR3 length: 12 residues. CDR3 loop: CASSDEGYGYTF. The CDR3 coding sequence is TGTGCCAGCAGTGACGAGGGGTATGGCTACACCTTC.

V is TRBV20-1 and J is TRBJ2-4, with D tentatively TRBD2 (7 bases). Looked up from germline, CDR1 is DFQATT and CDR2 is SNEGSKA (reference sequence). The CDR3 totals 15 residues. Trimming removed 6 bases from V and 1 base from J, with 16 bases in between. The DNA of the CDR3 is TGCAGTGCGATTGAGGGGGGGACGGCCAAAAACATTCAGTACTTC. Translation: CSAIEGGTAKNIQYF.

The sample holds many counts of this clonotype. The V gene is TRBV7-2, the J gene TRBJ2-5; D possibly corresponds to TRBD2 (6 bases). The CDR3 is 14 amino acids. V was pared by 4 bases and J by 5 bases, with 14 bases between. Germline V gene data show CDR1 as SGHTA and CDR2 as FQGNSA. The DNA of the CDR3 is TGTGCCAGCAGCTCCCTGGGACTGGGGGAGACCCAGTACTTC. Its translation is CASSSLGLGETQYF.